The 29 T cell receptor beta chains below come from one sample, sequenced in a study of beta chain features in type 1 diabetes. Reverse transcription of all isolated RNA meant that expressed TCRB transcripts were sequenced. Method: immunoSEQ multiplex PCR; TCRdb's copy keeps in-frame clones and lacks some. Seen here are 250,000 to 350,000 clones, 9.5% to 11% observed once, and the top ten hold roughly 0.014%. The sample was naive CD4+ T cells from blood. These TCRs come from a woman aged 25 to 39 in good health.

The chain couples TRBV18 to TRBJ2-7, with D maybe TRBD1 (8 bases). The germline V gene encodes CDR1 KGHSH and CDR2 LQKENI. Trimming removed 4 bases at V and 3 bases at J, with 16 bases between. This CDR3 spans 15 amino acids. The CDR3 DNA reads TGTGCCAGCTCACAGCAACAGGGGGGGTTCTACGAGCAGTACTTC. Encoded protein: CASSQQQGGFYEQYF.

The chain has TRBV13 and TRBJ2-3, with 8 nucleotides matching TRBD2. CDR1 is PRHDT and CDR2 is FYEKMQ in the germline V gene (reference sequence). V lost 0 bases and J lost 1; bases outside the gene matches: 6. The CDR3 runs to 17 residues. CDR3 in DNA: TGTGCCAGCAGCTTAGGTGTAAGCGGGGGCGGCACAGATACGCAGTATTTT. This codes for CASSLGVSGGGTDTQYF.

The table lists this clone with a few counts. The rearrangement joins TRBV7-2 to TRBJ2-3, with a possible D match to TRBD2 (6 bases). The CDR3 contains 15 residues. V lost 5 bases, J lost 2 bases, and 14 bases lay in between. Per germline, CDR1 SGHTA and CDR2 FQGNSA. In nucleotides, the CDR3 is TGTGCCAGCAGCCCGCGGAGGGGTCCCACAGATACGCAGTATTTT. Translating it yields CASSPRRGPTDTQYF.

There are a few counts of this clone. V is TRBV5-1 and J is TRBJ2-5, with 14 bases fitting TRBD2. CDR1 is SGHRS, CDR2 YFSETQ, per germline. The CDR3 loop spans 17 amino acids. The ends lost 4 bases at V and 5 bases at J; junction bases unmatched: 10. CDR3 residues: CASSRFPGLAGEETQYF. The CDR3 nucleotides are TGCGCCAGCAGCCGCTTCCCGGGACTAGCGGGAGAGGAGACCCAGTACTTC.

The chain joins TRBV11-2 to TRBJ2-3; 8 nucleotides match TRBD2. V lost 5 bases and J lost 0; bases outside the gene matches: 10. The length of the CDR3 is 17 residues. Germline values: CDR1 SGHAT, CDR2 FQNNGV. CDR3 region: CASSRPLAGSSTDTQYF. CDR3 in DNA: TGTGCCAGCAGCCGACCCTTAGCGGGATCTAGCACAGATACGCAGTATTTT.

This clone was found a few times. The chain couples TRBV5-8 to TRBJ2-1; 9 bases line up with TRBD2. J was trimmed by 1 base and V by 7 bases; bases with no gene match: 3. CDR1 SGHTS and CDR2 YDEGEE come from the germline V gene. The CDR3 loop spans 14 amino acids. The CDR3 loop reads CASGLALSYNEQFF. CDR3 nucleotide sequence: TGTGCCAGCGGACTAGCGCTTTCCTACAATGAGCAGTTCTTC.

The CDR3 region has the DNA TGTGCCAGCAGTTTGGCACACGAATACAATGAGCAGTTCTTC. This gives the protein CASSLAHEYNEQFF. The chain has TRBV28 and TRBJ2-1, with unresolved D. The germline gives CDR1 MDHEN, CDR2 SYDVKM. V was cut by 3 bases and J by 4 bases, with 10 bases left in between. The CDR3 is 14 residues long.

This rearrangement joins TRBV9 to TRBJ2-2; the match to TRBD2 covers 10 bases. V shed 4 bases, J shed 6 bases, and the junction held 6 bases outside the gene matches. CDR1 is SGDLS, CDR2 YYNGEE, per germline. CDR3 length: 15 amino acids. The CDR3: CASSLTSGAPGELFF. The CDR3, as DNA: TGTGCCAGCAGCCTTACTAGCGGGGCACCCGGGGAGCTGTTTTTT.

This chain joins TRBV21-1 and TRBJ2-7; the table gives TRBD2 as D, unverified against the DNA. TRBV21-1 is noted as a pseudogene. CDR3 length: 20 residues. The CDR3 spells CASSKWSYGTSGRNVYEQYF. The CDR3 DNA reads TGTGCCAGCAGCAAATGGAGTTATGGGACTAGCGGGAGAAATGTCTACGAGCAGTACTTC.

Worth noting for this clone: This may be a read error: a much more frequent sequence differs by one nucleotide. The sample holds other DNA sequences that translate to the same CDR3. CDR3 sequence (DNA): TGTGCCAGCAGCTCTAGCACAGATACGCAGTATTTT. It translates to CASSSSTDTQYF. The V gene is TRBV9, the J gene TRBJ2-3; D is unclear. The V and J ends lost 4 bases and 0 bases respectively, with 3 bases between them. CDR1 and CDR2 from the germline V gene are SGDLS and YYNGEE. This CDR3 region has 12 residues.

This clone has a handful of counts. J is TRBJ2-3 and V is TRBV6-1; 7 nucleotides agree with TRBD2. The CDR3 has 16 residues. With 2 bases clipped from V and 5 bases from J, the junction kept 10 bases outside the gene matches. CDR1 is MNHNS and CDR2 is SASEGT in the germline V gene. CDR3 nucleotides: TGTGCCAGCAGTGAATTCGTAGCGGGTTTACAAGATACGCAGTATTTT. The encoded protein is CASSEFVAGLQDTQYF.

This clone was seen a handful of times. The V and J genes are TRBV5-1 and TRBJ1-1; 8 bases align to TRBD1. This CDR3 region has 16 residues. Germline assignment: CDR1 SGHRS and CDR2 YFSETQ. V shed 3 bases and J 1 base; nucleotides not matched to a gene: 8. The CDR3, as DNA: TGCGCCAGCAGCTCAGGACAGGGAGGATGGAACACTGAAGCTTTCTTT. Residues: CASSSGQGGWNTEAFF.

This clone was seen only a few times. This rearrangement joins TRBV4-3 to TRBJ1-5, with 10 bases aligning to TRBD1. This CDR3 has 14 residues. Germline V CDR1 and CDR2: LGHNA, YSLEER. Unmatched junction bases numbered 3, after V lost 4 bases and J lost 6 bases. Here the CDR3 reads CASSLDRGIQPQHF. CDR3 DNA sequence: TGCGCCAGCAGCCTGGACAGGGGGATTCAGCCCCAGCATTTT.

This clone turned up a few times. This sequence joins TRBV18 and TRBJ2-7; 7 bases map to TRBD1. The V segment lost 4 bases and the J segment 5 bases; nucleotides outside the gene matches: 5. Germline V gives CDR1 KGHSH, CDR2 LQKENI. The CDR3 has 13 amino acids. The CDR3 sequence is CASSRTGTDEQYF. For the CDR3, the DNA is TGTGCCAGCTCACGAACGGGGACAGACGAGCAGTACTTC. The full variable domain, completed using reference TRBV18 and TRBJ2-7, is NAGVMQNPRHLVRRRGQEARLRCSPMKGHSHVYWYRQLPEEGLKFMVYLQKENIIDESGMPKERFSAEFPKEGPSILRIQQVVRGDSAAYFCASSRTGTDEQYFGPGTRLTVT.

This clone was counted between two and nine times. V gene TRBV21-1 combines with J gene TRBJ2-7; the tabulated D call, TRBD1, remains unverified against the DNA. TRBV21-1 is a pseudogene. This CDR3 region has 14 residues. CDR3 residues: CAWAGTGAPYEQYF. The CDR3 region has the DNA TGTGCCTGGGCCGGGACAGGGGCCCCCTACGAGCAGTACTTC.

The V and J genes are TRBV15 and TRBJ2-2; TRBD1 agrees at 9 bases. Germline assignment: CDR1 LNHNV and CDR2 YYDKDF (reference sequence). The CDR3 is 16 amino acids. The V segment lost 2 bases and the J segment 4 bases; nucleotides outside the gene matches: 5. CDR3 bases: TGTGCCACCAGCAGATCTACAGGGGGCCCCACCGGGGAGCTGTTTTTT. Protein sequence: CATSRSTGGPTGELFF. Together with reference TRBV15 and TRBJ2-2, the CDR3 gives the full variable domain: DAMVIQNPRYQVTQFGKPVTLSCSQTLNHNVMYWYQQKSSQAPKLLFHYYDKDFNNEADTPDNFQSRRPNTSFCFLDIRSPGLGDTAMYLCATSRSTGGPTGELFFGEGSRLTVL.

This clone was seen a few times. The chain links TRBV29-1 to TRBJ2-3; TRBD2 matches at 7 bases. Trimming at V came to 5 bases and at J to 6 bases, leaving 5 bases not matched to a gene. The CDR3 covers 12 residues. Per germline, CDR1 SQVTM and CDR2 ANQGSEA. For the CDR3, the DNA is TGCAGCGTTCCGACTAGCCCCGATACGCAGTATTTT. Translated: CSVPTSPDTQYF.

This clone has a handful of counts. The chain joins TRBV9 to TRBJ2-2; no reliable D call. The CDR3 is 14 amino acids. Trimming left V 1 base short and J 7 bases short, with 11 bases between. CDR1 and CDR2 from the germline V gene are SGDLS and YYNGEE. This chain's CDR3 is CASSVLSSGGELFF. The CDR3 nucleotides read TGTGCCAGCAGCGTACTATCGAGTGGCGGGGAGCTGTTTTTT.

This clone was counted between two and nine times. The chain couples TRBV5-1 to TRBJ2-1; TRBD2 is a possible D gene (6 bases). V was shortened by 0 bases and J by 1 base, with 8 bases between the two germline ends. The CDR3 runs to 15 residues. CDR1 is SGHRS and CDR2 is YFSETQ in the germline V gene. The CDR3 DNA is TGCGCCAGCAGCTTGGAAGGACTATCCTACAATGAGCAGTTCTTC. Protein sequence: CASSLEGLSYNEQFF.

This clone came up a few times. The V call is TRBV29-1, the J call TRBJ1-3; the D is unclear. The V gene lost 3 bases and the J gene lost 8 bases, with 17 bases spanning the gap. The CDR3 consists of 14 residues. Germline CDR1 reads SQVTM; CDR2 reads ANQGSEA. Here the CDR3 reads CSVEWATPRDTIYF. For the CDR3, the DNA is TGCAGCGTTGAGTGGGCGACTCCGCGGGACACCATATATTTT.

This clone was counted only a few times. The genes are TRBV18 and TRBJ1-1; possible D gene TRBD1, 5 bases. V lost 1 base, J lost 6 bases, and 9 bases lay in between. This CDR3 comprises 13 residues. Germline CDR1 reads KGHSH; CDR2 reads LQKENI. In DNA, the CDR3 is TGTGCCAGCTCACCACAAGACAGACCTGAAGCTTTCTTT. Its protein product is CASSPQDRPEAFF.

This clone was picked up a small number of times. The CDR3 sequence: CASSPLWGQGLQPQHF. CDR3 in DNA: TGTGCCAGTAGTCCTCTCTGGGGACAGGGCCTTCAGCCCCAGCATTTT. The J gene is TRBJ1-5, the V gene TRBV19; 9 nucleotides line up with TRBD1. V shed 5 bases and J 6 bases; nucleotides not matched to a gene: 11. The CDR3 has 16 amino acids. The germline CDR1 and CDR2 sequences are LNHDA and SQIVND (reference sequence).

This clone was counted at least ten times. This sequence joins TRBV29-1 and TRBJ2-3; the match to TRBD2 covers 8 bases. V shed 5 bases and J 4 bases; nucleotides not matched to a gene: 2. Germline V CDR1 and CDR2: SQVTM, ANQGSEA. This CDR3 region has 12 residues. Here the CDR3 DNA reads TGCAGCGTTCGGGAGGGGTCAGATACGCAGTATTTT. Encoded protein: CSVREGSDTQYF.

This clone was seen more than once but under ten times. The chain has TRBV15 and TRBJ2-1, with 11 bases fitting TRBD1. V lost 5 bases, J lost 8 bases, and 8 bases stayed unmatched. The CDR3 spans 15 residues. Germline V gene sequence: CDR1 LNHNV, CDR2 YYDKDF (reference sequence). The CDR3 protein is CATSEDRGHKDEQFF. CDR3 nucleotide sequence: TGTGCCACCAGCGAGGACAGGGGGCATAAGGATGAGCAGTTCTTC.

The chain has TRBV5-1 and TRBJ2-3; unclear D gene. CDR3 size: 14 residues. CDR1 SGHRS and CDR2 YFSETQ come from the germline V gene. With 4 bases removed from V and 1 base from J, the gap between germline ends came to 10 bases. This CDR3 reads CASSRGGGTDTQYF. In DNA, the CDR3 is TGCGCCAGCAGCCGAGGCGGAGGCACAGATACGCAGTATTTT.

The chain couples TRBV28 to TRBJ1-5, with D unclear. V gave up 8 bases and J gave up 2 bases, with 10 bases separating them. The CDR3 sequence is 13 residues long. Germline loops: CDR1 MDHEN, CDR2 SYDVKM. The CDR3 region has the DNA TGTGCCAGCTGGGTACGGGGCAATCAGCCCCAGCATTTT. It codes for CASWVRGNQPQHF.

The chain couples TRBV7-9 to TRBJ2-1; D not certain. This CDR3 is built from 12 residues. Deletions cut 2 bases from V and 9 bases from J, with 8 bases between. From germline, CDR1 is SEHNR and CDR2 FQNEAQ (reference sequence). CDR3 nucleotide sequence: TGTGCCAGCAGCTTACATCATAGTGAGCAGTTCTTC. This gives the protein CASSLHHSEQFF.

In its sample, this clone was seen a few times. This CDR3 reads CASSARIPGLADAEQYF. In DNA, the CDR3 is TGTGCCAGCAGCGCCCGAATTCCGGGACTAGCGGACGCCGAGCAGTACTTC. The chain carries TRBV7-9 and TRBJ2-7; 11 bases fit TRBD2. CDR1 SEHNR and CDR2 FQNEAQ come from the germline V gene (reference sequence). V lost 5 bases and J lost 6; bases outside the gene matches: 15. This CDR3 has 17 residues.

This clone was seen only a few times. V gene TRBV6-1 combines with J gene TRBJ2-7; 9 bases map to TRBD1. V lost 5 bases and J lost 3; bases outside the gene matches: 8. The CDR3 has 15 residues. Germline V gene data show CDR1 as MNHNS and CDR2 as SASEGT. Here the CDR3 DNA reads TGTGCCAGCAGTATACAGGGGGCAGGGGGCTACGAGCAGTACTTC. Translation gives CASSIQGAGGYEQYF.